This T cell receptor (beta chain) was identified during a study of T cell responses to AZD1222 COVID-19 vaccine. As for this clone: What it binds is not known.

The germline gives CDR1 SNHLY, CDR2 FYNNEI. CDR3 size: 15 residues. V shed 5 bases, J shed 6 bases, and the junction held 6 bases outside the gene matches. Measured with immunoSEQ multiplex PCR; TCRdb has only the in-frame clones, and not every one. The sample records about 140,000 clones, roughly 90% being singletons. Study observations and caveats: Only after the peak T cell response were repertoires sampled.

This specimen was peripheral blood, taken on day 0 of AZD1222 vaccination. This clonotype originated in an adult in good health. J is TRBJ1-4 and V is TRBV2, with TRBD1 matching over 10 bases. In DNA form, the CDR3 reads TGTGCCAGCAGTCGGGACAGGGGATGGGATGAAAAACTGTTTTTT. Its translation: CASSRDRGWDEKLFF.